These 20 T cell receptor beta chains originate from one sample sequenced in a study of T cell responses to AZD1222 COVID-19 vaccine. TCRdb's copy holds only in-frame clones and misses some; the assay was immunoSEQ multiplex PCR. The table records under 150,000 clones, roughly 92% of them present only once. The sample here was peripheral blood, taken on day 0 of AZD1222 vaccination. These receptors came from an adult in good health.

This chain links TRBV6-6 with TRBJ1-1; 7 positions match TRBD1. The V segment lost 5 bases and the J segment 5 bases; nucleotides outside the gene matches: 8. Per germline, CDR1 MNHNY and CDR2 SVGAGI (reference sequence). CDR3 length: 14 residues. CDR3 sequence reads: CASSRQGVMTEAFF. The DNA of the CDR3 is TGTGCCAGCAGTAGACAGGGAGTTATGACTGAAGCTTTCTTT.

The chain employs TRBV18 and TRBJ2-3; maybe TRBD2 (6 bases). Germline-derived CDR1 and CDR2 are KGHSH and LQKENI. The CDR3 covers 14 residues. V lost 3 bases, J lost 4 bases, and 11 bases lay in between. The CDR3 loop reads CASSPLGGSDTQYF. CDR3 in DNA: TGTGCCAGCTCACCCCTGGGGGGTTCAGATACGCAGTATTTT.

The CDR3 protein is CASSAPEAGGYGYTF. The CDR3 coding sequence is TGTGCCAGCAGCGCCCCCGAGGCAGGGGGGTATGGCTACACCTTC. V is TRBV6-5 and J is TRBJ1-2; 7 bases map to TRBD1. Trimming cost V 6 bases and J 5 bases; bases outside gene matches: 12. Germline V gives CDR1 MNHEY, CDR2 SVGAGI. CDR3 length: 15 amino acids.

The chain uses TRBV12-3 or TRBV12-4 and TRBJ1-2, with D maybe TRBD1 (5 bases). The V end was cut by 10 bases, the J end by 7 bases, with 16 bases between. The CDR3 consists of 12 residues. The CDR3 is CAILGRVTGYTF. The CDR3 DNA is TGTGCCATCCTGGGCAGGGTGACTGGCTACACCTTC.

This rearrangement joins TRBV11-3 to TRBJ2-1; D is undetermined. V dropped 1 base and J dropped 5 bases, with 6 bases sitting between them. There are 13 residues in the CDR3. Per the germline V gene, CDR1 is SGHNT and CDR2 is YENEEA. CDR3 region: CASSLGANNEQFF. CDR3 DNA: TGTGCCAGCAGCTTAGGGGCCAACAATGAGCAGTTCTTC.

The V and J genes are TRBV25-1 and TRBJ1-2, with no clear D. The germline V and J ends were trimmed by 3 bases and 3 bases, with 14 bases remaining between them. CDR3 size: 15 residues. The germline CDR1 and CDR2 sequences are MGHDK and SYGVNS. Here the CDR3 reads CASSEATGSYYGYTF. The CDR3 DNA follows: TGTGCCAGCAGTGAGGCGACCGGGAGCTACTATGGCTACACCTTC.

This rearrangement joins TRBV4-1 to TRBJ1-4, with D unclear. V lost 7 bases and J 0 bases, leaving 6 bases between the germline ends. The CDR3 totals 13 residues. The germline V gene has CDR1 MGHRA and CDR2 YSYEKL. CDR3 amino acids: CASTSSTNEKLFF. The CDR3 coding sequence is TGCGCCAGCACCAGCTCAACTAATGAAAAACTGTTTTTT.

The sample holds one count of this clone. CDR3 in amino acids: CASSTSGTGGNNRGEKLFF. DNA for the CDR3: TGCGCCAGCAGCACGTCCGGGACAGGGGGCAATAATCGGGGTGAAAAACTGTTTTTT. The genes are TRBV5-1 and TRBJ1-4; 12 bases are shared with TRBD1. Trimming cost V 4 bases and J 7 bases; bases outside gene matches: 17. CDR3 length: 19 amino acids. Germline V gene data show CDR1 as SGHRS and CDR2 as YFSETQ.

This sequence joins TRBV24-1 and TRBJ2-1; TRBD2 is a possible D gene (6 bases). Germline V gene data show CDR1 as KGHDR and CDR2 as SFDVKD. The V and J ends lost 1 base and 1 base respectively, with 19 bases between them. This CDR3 comprises 19 residues. The CDR3 bases are TGTGCCACCAGTGATTTAGATTCCCCAATGGCGGGATCCTACAATGAGCAGTTCTTC. Amino acid sequence: CATSDLDSPMAGSYNEQFF.

The rearrangement joins TRBV6-5 to TRBJ2-7; D perhaps matches TRBD2 (6 bases). Between the trimmed V and J ends, which lost 5 bases and 6 bases, there was a span of 17 bases. Germline values: CDR1 MNHEY, CDR2 SVGAGI. This CDR3 contains 14 residues. CDR3 sequence (DNA): TGTGCCAGCAGTCCCCGGGACTCTGCGTCCGAGCAGTACTTC. It specifies CASSPRDSASEQYF.

This clone was seen only once. V is TRBV2 and J is TRBJ1-5; D is unresolved. The germline V gene encodes CDR1 SNHLY and CDR2 FYNNEI. The CDR3 has 13 amino acids. V shed 2 bases and J shed 3 bases, with 5 bases lying between them. CDR3 nucleotide sequence: TGTGCCAGCAGTGAACAGCCCAATCAGCCCCAGCATTTT. Encoded protein: CASSEQPNQPQHF.

This chain connects TRBV5-1 to TRBJ1-1; 12 bases agree with TRBD1. There are 16 residues in the CDR3. V shed 3 bases and J 7 bases; nucleotides not matched to a gene: 10. In germline, CDR1 is SGHRS, CDR2 YFSETQ. CDR3 DNA sequence: TGCGCCAGCAGCTCGACGCCGGGACAGGGGGCTTTTGAAGCTTTCTTT. Translated, it gives CASSSTPGQGAFEAFF. The full variable domain, rest sourced from reference TRBV5-1 and TRBJ1-1, is KAGVTQTPRYLIKTRGQQVTLSCSPISGHRSVSWYQQTPGQGLQFLFEYFSETQRNKGNFPGRFSGRQFSNSRSEMNVSTLELGDSALYLCASSSTPGQGAFEAFFGQGTRLTVV.

The CDR3 protein is CASSPTGPPTEAFF. The CDR3 DNA follows: TGTGCCAGCAGTCCGACCGGGCCCCCCACTGAAGCTTTCTTT. The rearrangement uses TRBV6-5 and TRBJ1-1; D unclear. Germline CDR1 reads MNHEY; CDR2 reads SVGAGI. The V and J ends lost 5 bases and 4 bases respectively, with 14 bases between them. The CDR3 loop spans 14 amino acids.

This rearrangement joins TRBV7-9 to TRBJ2-2, with D perhaps matching TRBD1 (6 bases). Deletions cut 7 bases from V and 0 bases from J, with 12 bases between. CDR1 and CDR2 from the germline V gene are SEHNR and FQNEAQ (reference sequence). This CDR3 is built from 15 residues. CDR3 in DNA: TGTGCCAGCACCGTACAGGGCGCGAACACCGGGGAGCTGTTTTTT. Translation: CASTVQGANTGELFF. Combining the CDR3 with reference TRBV7-9 and TRBJ2-2 gives the whole variable domain DTGVSQNPRHKITKRGQNVTFRCDPISEHNRLYWYRQTLGQGPEFLTYFQNEAQLEKSRLLSDRFSAERPKGSFSTLEIQRTEQGDSAMYLCASTVQGANTGELFFGEGSRLTVL.

The V gene is TRBV21-1, the J gene TRBJ2-1; the table gives TRBD2 as D, unverified against the DNA. TRBV21-1 is a pseudogene segment. CDR3 size: 15 residues. This CDR3 reads CASSRPSDHYNEQFF. The CDR3 DNA is TGTGCCAGCAGCAGACCTAGCGACCACTACAATGAGCAGTTCTTC.

The CDR3 spells CASSYSTGGTGISSFF. CDR3 in DNA: TGTGCCAGCAGTTACTCGACAGGCGGGACAGGGATTTCATCTTTCTTT. The chain is built from TRBV6-5 and TRBJ1-1, with TRBD1 identical over 9 bases. CDR1 and CDR2 from the germline V gene are MNHEY and SVGAGI. This CDR3 spans 16 amino acids. Trimming cost V 0 bases and J 12 bases; bases outside gene matches: 14.

The rearrangement joins TRBV12-3 or TRBV12-4 to TRBJ2-7; 7 bases line up with TRBD2. The ends lost 4 bases at V and 3 bases at J; junction bases unmatched: 3. CDR3 length: 13 residues. CDR3 sequence (DNA): TGTGCCAGCAGTTACACTAGCGACTACGAGCAGTACTTC. This encodes CASSYTSDYEQYF.

This clone was observed a single time. V usage is TRBV15 and J usage is TRBJ2-7, with D perhaps matching TRBD1 (5 bases). V was cut by 9 bases and J by 3 bases, with 15 bases left in between. The length of the CDR3 is 13 residues. Germline V gene lookup returns CDR1 LNHNV and CDR2 YYDKDF (reference sequence). The DNA of the CDR3 is TGTGCCACTAAAAAAGACAGAGTCTACGAGCAGTACTTC. Translation: CATKKDRVYEQYF. The variable domain in full, completed from reference TRBV15 and TRBJ2-7, reads DAMVIQNPRYQVTQFGKPVTLSCSQTLNHNVMYWYQQKSSQAPKLLFHYYDKDFNNEADTPDNFQSRRPNTSFCFLDIRSPGLGDTAMYLCATKKDRVYEQYFGPGTRLTVT.

The genes are TRBV7-2 and TRBJ2-2; the D is unclear. Per germline, CDR1 SGHTA and CDR2 FQGNSA. The CDR3 length is 15 residues. Trimming shortened V by 1 base and J by 1 base, and 7 bases separated the two germline ends. The CDR3 region is CASSLVQRNTGELFF. The CDR3 DNA reads as TGTGCCAGCAGCTTAGTTCAGCGGAACACCGGGGAGCTGTTTTTT.

The chain is built from TRBV5-4 and TRBJ2-7; no definite D call. The CDR3 has 12 residues. Germline V gene sequence: CDR1 SGHNT, CDR2 YYREEE (reference sequence). Trimming left V 3 bases short and J 6 bases short, with 10 bases between. Written as DNA, the CDR3 is TGTGCCAGCAGCTCCGAGGACCGCGAGCAGTACTTC. This sequence encodes CASSSEDREQYF.